Below, 28 T cell receptor beta chains from the same sample are listed, as sequenced in a study of blood T cell repertoires in COVID-19. Clones were read by immunoSEQ multiplex PCR, and TCRdb kept only the in-frame ones, dropping some. The sample lists roughly 220,000 clones, more than 75% occurring once. Source material: PBMCs or T cells enriched from blood (not recorded which). The receptors shown here come from a man in his thirties or forties with acute COVID-19.

CDR3 bases: TGTGCCTGGGGTATGGACAGCGGAGGAGGCTACACCTTC. Protein product: CAWGMDSGGGYTF. The genes are TRBV30 and TRBJ1-2; tentatively, D is TRBD1 (6 bases). Germline assignment: CDR1 GTSNPN and CDR2 SVGIG (reference sequence). V was cut by 5 bases and J by 8 bases, with 18 bases left in between. The CDR3 has 13 amino acids.

The CDR3 loop is CASSMLEGARGYTF. The CDR3 nucleotides are TGTGCCAGTAGTATGTTGGAGGGGGCGCGGGGCTACACCTTC. The gene calls are TRBV19 and TRBJ1-2; 7 bases are a match to TRBD1. This CDR3 has 14 amino acids. Germline V lookup: CDR1 LNHDA, CDR2 SQIVND (reference sequence). After removal of 3 bases from V and 8 bases from J, the junction contained 9 bases not matched to a gene. Together with reference TRBV19 and TRBJ1-2, the CDR3 gives the full variable domain: DGGITQSPKYLFRKEGQNVTLSCEQNLNHDAMYWYRQDPGQGLRLIYYSQIVNDFQKGDIAEGYSVSREKKESFPLTVTSAQKNPTAFYLCASSMLEGARGYTFGSGTRLTVV.

The V gene is TRBV18, the J gene TRBJ1-1; 7 bases align to TRBD1. The CDR3 contains 13 residues. J was trimmed by 4 bases and V by 7 bases; bases with no gene match: 6. The germline V gene encodes CDR1 KGHSH and CDR2 LQKENI. The CDR3 spells CASWGDSPTEAFF. The CDR3 nucleotides are TGTGCCAGCTGGGGGGACAGCCCCACTGAAGCTTTCTTT.

The CDR3, as DNA: TGTGCCAGCAGTACATCAGGGATAAGTCAGCCCCAGCATTTT. Translation: CASSTSGISQPQHF. The chain recombines TRBV27 with TRBJ1-5; weak D call: TRBD1 (5 bases). CDR1 is MNHEY, CDR2 SMNVEV, per germline (reference sequence). This CDR3 spans 14 amino acids. Trimming shortened V by 5 bases and J by 6 bases, and 14 bases separated the two germline ends.

This clone was seen at least ten times. CDR3 DNA sequence: TGTGCCAGCAGCGACGGACAGGGGAGGCAGCCCCAGCATTTT. This sequence encodes CASSDGQGRQPQHF. This chain uses TRBV5-5 with TRBJ1-5; 9 nucleotides agree with TRBD1. Unmatched junction bases numbered 6, after V lost 4 bases and J lost 7 bases. Germline CDR1 SGHKS, CDR2 YYEKEE (reference sequence). This CDR3 region has 14 residues.

V and J are TRBV23-1 and TRBJ1-2, with 7 bases identical to TRBD1. TRBV23-1 is an open reading frame whose function is uncertain. The trim removed 0 bases at V and 7 bases at J, leaving 8 bases unmatched. The length of the CDR3 is 15 residues. DNA of the CDR3: TGCGCCAGCAGTCAATCCGGTAAGGGGGCGGTTGGCTACACCTTC. Protein product: CASSQSGKGAVGYTF.

Points on this clone: This sample also contains other DNA sequences that code for the same CDR3. Here the CDR3 DNA reads TGTGCCAGCAGTTTACAGGGCAATCAGCCCCAGCATTTT. As protein: CASSLQGNQPQHF. The chain has TRBV12-3 or TRBV12-4 and TRBJ1-5, with no clear D. The CDR3 extends over 13 amino acids. Trimming pared 2 bases from V and 2 bases from J, leaving 4 bases between.

The chain joins TRBV5-1 to TRBJ1-2; D not certain. Germline CDR1 and CDR2: SGHRS and YFSETQ. The CDR3 extends over 13 amino acids. Trimming removed 0 bases from V and 6 bases from J, with 9 bases in between. CDR3 coding DNA: TGCGCCAGCAGCTTGGGGGCCGGGGATGGCTACACCTTC. This sequence encodes CASSLGAGDGYTF.

This rearrangement joins TRBV4-2 to TRBJ1-1, with 9 bases identical to TRBD1. This CDR3 comprises 15 residues. V dropped 1 base and J dropped 6; count of bases not matched to a gene: 6. CDR1 and CDR2 from the germline V gene are LGHNA and YNFKEQ. The CDR3, as DNA: TGTGCCAGCAGCCAAGCGGGACAGGGAAGCGCTGAAGCTTTCTTT. It specifies CASSQAGQGSAEAFF.

V is TRBV7-2 and J is TRBJ2-3; D remains unclear. The CDR3 spans 12 residues. Trimming pared 5 bases from V and 2 bases from J, leaving 5 bases between. From germline, CDR1 is SGHTA and CDR2 FQGNSA. The CDR3 DNA reads TGTGCCAGCAGCACATACACAGATACGCAGTATTTT. This codes for CASSTYTDTQYF.

This clone was counted a single time. The rearrangement joins TRBV2 to TRBJ1-6, with D uncertain. CDR3 size: 16 residues. CDR1 and CDR2 from the germline V gene are SNHLY and FYNNEI. V was pared by 6 bases and J by 0 bases, with 12 bases between. CDR3 sequence reads: CASRVAGSSYNSPLHF. In DNA form, the CDR3 reads TGTGCCAGCAGAGTCGCGGGGAGCTCCTATAATTCACCCCTCCACTTT.

The gene calls are TRBV9 and TRBJ2-1, with D maybe TRBD2 (6 bases). V lost 4 bases and J 5 bases, leaving 16 bases between the germline ends. The CDR3 totals 15 residues. CDR1 is SGDLS, CDR2 YYNGEE, per germline. The DNA for the CDR3 is TGTGCCAGCAGCCGGACTATCCAACTCAACAATGAGCAGTTCTTC. It codes for CASSRTIQLNNEQFF.

The V and J genes are TRBV2 and TRBJ2-5; TRBD2 matches at 7 bases. The CDR3 extends over 16 amino acids. V lost 6 bases, J lost 5 bases, and 15 bases stayed unmatched. Germline CDR1 and CDR2: SNHLY and FYNNEI. In nucleotides, the CDR3 is TGTGCCAGCAGATCGAAAGGTGGGGGAGGGTTGGAGACCCAGTACTTC. Translation: CASRSKGGGGLETQYF.

The rearrangement uses TRBV7-3 and TRBJ2-1; maybe TRBD1 (6 bases). Germline assignment: CDR1 SGHTA and CDR2 FQGTGA. The CDR3 loop spans 14 amino acids. V dropped 7 bases and J dropped 8 bases, with 18 bases sitting between them. CDR3 sequence reads: CASTSSVQGHEQFF. The CDR3 bases are TGTGCCAGCACCTCCTCTGTACAGGGTCATGAGCAGTTCTTC.

The chain carries TRBV19 and TRBJ2-7, with D maybe TRBD2 (6 bases). The CDR3 runs to 15 residues. CDR1 is LNHDA and CDR2 is SQIVND in the germline V gene (reference sequence). V lost 7 bases and J lost 3, with 19 bases in between. CDR3 residues: CASTPAGQGSYEQYF. In DNA form, the CDR3 reads TGTGCCAGTACCCCAGCGGGCCAGGGAAGCTACGAGCAGTACTTC.

This chain joins TRBV9 and TRBJ1-3; D call uncertain. V lost 3 bases to trimming and J lost 3 bases, with 13 bases between them. From germline, CDR1 is SGDLS and CDR2 YYNGEE. The CDR3 consists of 15 residues. The CDR3 region has the DNA TGTGCCAGCAGCGAATCGGGAGGACTTGGAAACACCATATATTTT. Translated: CASSESGGLGNTIYF.

This clone was observed once. J is TRBJ2-3 and V is TRBV11-2; no clear D gene. From germline, CDR1 is SGHAT and CDR2 FQNNGV. V lost 6 bases and J lost 3, with 7 bases in between. The CDR3 consists of 12 residues. CDR3 loop: CASRRLTDTQYF. The DNA for the CDR3 is TGTGCCAGCAGGAGGCTAACAGATACGCAGTATTTT.

CDR3 nucleotides: TGTGCCAGCACCCCAGGGGAGGGATTGAGAGAGACCCAGTACTTC. Amino acids: CASTPGEGLRETQYF. This chain uses TRBV5-4 with TRBJ2-5, with D perhaps TRBD2 (7 bases). Trimming removed 6 bases from V and 4 bases from J, with 19 bases in between. The CDR3 is 15 amino acids. In germline, CDR1 is SGHNT, CDR2 YYREEE (reference sequence). Drawing the rest from reference TRBV5-4 and TRBJ2-5, the complete variable domain is ETGVTQSPTHLIKTRGQQVTLRCSSQSGHNTVSWYQQALGQGPQFIFQYYREEENGRGNFPPRFSGLQFPNYSSELNVNALELDDSALYLCASTPGEGLRETQYFGPGTRLLVL.

The chain is built from TRBV3-1 (or the pseudogene TRBV3-2) and TRBJ2-1, with 8 bases matching TRBD2. Germline V lookup: CDR1 LGHDT, CDR2 YNNKEL (reference sequence). J gave up 8 bases and V 0 bases, and 12 bases lay outside the gene matches. This CDR3 has 17 residues. CDR3 loop: CASSQDKLAARVDEQFF. The CDR3 DNA follows: TGTGCCAGCAGCCAAGACAAACTAGCGGCGAGGGTTGATGAGCAGTTCTTC.

This clone was seen once. The rearrangement links TRBV13 to TRBJ2-5; 11 bases are shared with TRBD2. The germline V gene encodes CDR1 PRHDT and CDR2 FYEKMQ (reference sequence). This CDR3 comprises 16 residues. After removal of 0 bases from V and 1 base from J, the junction contained 1 base not matched to a gene. DNA for the CDR3: TGTGCCAGCAGCTTAGGCCTAGCGGGGGGCCAAGAGACCCAGTACTTC. Translating it yields CASSLGLAGGQETQYF.

This clone was detected once. The chain links TRBV12-3 or TRBV12-4 to TRBJ2-1; a weak D match, TRBD2 (6 bases). Between the trimmed V and J ends, which lost 6 bases and 8 bases, there was a span of 8 bases. The CDR3 covers 11 residues. The CDR3 loop reads CASSRDYEQFF. Written as DNA, the CDR3 is TGTGCCAGCAGCAGGGACTATGAGCAGTTCTTC.

The genes are TRBV6-5 and TRBJ2-1; 10 nucleotides line up with TRBD1. V shed 7 bases and J 9 bases; nucleotides not matched to a gene: 9. Germline V CDR1 and CDR2: MNHEY, SVGAGI. The CDR3 covers 14 residues. The CDR3 DNA reads as TGTGCCAGCACCAAGGACAGGGGGGGGAGTGAGCAGTTCTTC. Encoded protein: CASTKDRGGSEQFF.

This rearrangement joins TRBV6-6 to TRBJ1-1; TRBD1 matches at 10 bases. V lost 7 bases to trimming and J lost 4 bases; unmatched junction nucleotides: 9. This CDR3 has 15 amino acids. CDR1 and CDR2 (germline): MNHNY, SVGAGI (reference sequence). CDR3 in amino acids: CASNPTGGLGTEAFF. CDR3 bases: TGTGCCAGCAATCCGACAGGGGGCCTCGGCACTGAAGCTTTCTTT.

This chain uses TRBV12-5 with TRBJ1-1; D gene unclear. Germline V gene data show CDR1 as LGHNT and CDR2 as FRNRAP. The CDR3 extends over 12 amino acids. V was shortened by 6 bases and J by 8 bases, with 13 bases between the two germline ends. The chain's CDR3 is CASGRGPGEAFF. The CDR3 bases are TGTGCTAGTGGCCGTGGCCCGGGGGAAGCTTTCTTT.

The sample holds one count of this clone. The J gene is TRBJ1-1, the V gene TRBV11-2; no clear D. Germline V gene sequence: CDR1 SGHAT, CDR2 FQNNGV. Trimming shortened V by 6 bases and J by 3 bases, and 11 bases separated the two germline ends. The CDR3 is made up of 13 amino acids. The CDR3 bases are TGTGCCAGCAGAAGGGCGAGGGACACTGAAGCTTTCTTT. This translates into CASRRARDTEAFF. Full variable domain (rest looked up from reference TRBV11-2 and TRBJ1-1): EAGVAQSPRYKIIEKRQSVAFWCNPISGHATLYWYQQILGQGPKLLIQFQNNGVVDDSQLPKDRFSAERLKGVDSTLKIQPAKLEDSAVYLCASRRARDTEAFFGQGTRLTVV.

CDR3 sequence reads: CASSPQGGQPQHF. In DNA, the CDR3 is TGTGCCAGCAGCCCCCAAGGGGGACAGCCCCAGCATTTT. The genes are TRBV7-9 and TRBJ1-5; D is possibly TRBD1 (6 bases). The V end was cut by 5 bases, the J end by 7 bases, with 12 bases between. Germline V lookup: CDR1 SEHNR, CDR2 FQNEAQ (reference sequence). This CDR3 is 13 amino acids long. Together with reference TRBV7-9 and TRBJ1-5, the CDR3 gives the full variable domain: DTGVSQNPRHKITKRGQNVTFRCDPISEHNRLYWYRQTLGQGPEFLTYFQNEAQLEKSRLLSDRFSAERPKGSFSTLEIQRTEQGDSAMYLCASSPQGGQPQHFGDGTRLSIL.

This chain links TRBV9 with TRBJ1-1, with D tentatively TRBD1 (5 bases). This CDR3 is built from 15 residues. Germline assignment: CDR1 SGDLS and CDR2 YYNGEE. V was shortened by 3 bases and J by 0 bases, with 12 bases between the two germline ends. The DNA for the CDR3 is TGTGCCAGCAGCGGACGACAGAACATGAACACTGAAGCTTTCTTT. Amino acid sequence: CASSGRQNMNTEAFF.

The chain carries TRBV5-1 and TRBJ2-3, with 8 bases aligning to TRBD1. The germline V gene has CDR1 SGHRS and CDR2 YFSETQ. V was clipped by 4 bases and J by 3 bases; unmatched bases: 7. CDR3 length equals 15 residues. The CDR3 DNA reads as TGCGCCAGCAGCAATATAGGACAGGGAACAGATACGCAGTATTTT. Amino acids: CASSNIGQGTDTQYF.